The 25 T cell receptor beta chains below were found in one sample sequenced in a study of tumor and adjacent non-tumor tissue in lung cancer. No cell sorting was done before RNA was extracted from the tissue. Distant lung tissue was collected more than 3 cm away from the tumor edge. Three rounds of nested PCR, following a modified ARM-PCR protocol, produced the TCRbeta library. TCRdb passed the multiplex PCR reads through MiXCR, listing each CDR3 protein once. This table has more than 60,000 distinct CDR3 sequences, approximately 73% appearing once. Specimen: distant non-tumor lung tissue. These receptors came from a man aged 60-69 years with non-small cell lung cancer.

This chain uses TRBV11-2 with TRBJ2-5; D not certain. The germline V gene encodes CDR1 SGHAT and CDR2 FQNNGV. This CDR3 has 14 residues. Between the trimmed V and J ends, which lost 5 bases and 2 bases, there was a span of 12 bases. The chain's CDR3 is CASSTSVRQETQYF. Written as DNA, the CDR3 is TGTGCCAGCAGCACATCCGTCAGGCAAGAGACCCAGTACTTC.

Notes on this clonotype: The junction departs from germline at one end; a sequencing error may be responsible. The V gene is TRBV28, the J gene TRBJ1-2; possible D gene TRBD1, 6 bases. The CDR3 runs 14 residues. Germline V gives CDR1 MDHEN, CDR2 SYDVKM. CDR3 sequence (DNA): TGTGCCAGCAGACCGACCGGGACACCCTTTGTCTACACTTTC. Its protein is CASRPTGTPFVYTF.

Points on this clonotype: Mismatch with germline at one junction end may stem from a read error. The CDR3 DNA reads TGTGCCATCAGTGATCGTCGTCAGAGCATAGATACGCAGTATTTT. Translation: CAISDRRQSIDTQYF. This chain uses TRBV10-3 with TRBJ2-3; D call uncertain. Germline CDR1 is ENHRY and CDR2 is SYGVKD. The CDR3 spans 15 residues.

On this clonotype: At one boundary the junction diverges from the germline segment, which might be a read error. This chain links TRBV29-1 with TRBJ1-1; D gene uncertain. Germline V lookup: CDR1 SQVTM, CDR2 ANQGSEA. The CDR3 is made up of 13 amino acids. The DNA for the CDR3 is TGCAACGTTGCTAAATGGGGTGGCACTGAAGCTTTCTTT. It yields the protein CNVAKWGGTEAFF.

The chain is built from TRBV6-1 and TRBJ1-1, with D possibly TRBD1 on 6 matching bases. V was clipped by 7 bases and J by 5 bases, with 14 bases between them. The CDR3 is 13 residues long. Germline V gene lookup returns CDR1 MNHNS and CDR2 SASEGT. CDR3 in DNA: TGTGCCAGCATTAGACAGGATTGGACTGAAGCTTTCTTT. Encoded protein: CASIRQDWTEAFF.

Regarding this clonotype: A junction end diverges from the germline sequence, so it may reflect a read error. The rearrangement joins TRBV10-2 to TRBJ2-5; 11 nucleotides line up with TRBD2. CDR3 length: 16 residues. In germline, CDR1 is WSHSY, CDR2 SAAADI. CDR3 coding DNA: TGCGCCAGTAGTGCCTATTTAGCGGGAGGGCTAGAGACCCAGTACTTC. It specifies CASSAYLAGGLETQYF.

V is TRBV20-1 and J is TRBJ1-3; possible D gene TRBD1, 5 bases. V lost 6 bases, J lost 0 bases, and 24 bases lay in between. CDR3 size: 18 residues. Germline loops: CDR1 DFQATT, CDR2 SNEGSKA (reference sequence). Written as DNA, the CDR3 is TGCAGTGCCAGGCCCAACGCAGAGGACACGTACTCTGGAAACACCATATATTTT. Its protein is CSARPNAEDTYSGNTIYF.

This chain links TRBV6-5 with TRBJ2-1; D unclear. The CDR3 is made up of 14 amino acids. The V end lost 7 bases, the J end lost 3 bases, and 13 bases lay between the germline ends. The V gene's germline CDR1 is MNHEY and CDR2 SVGAGI. Here the CDR3 reads CASNYNTDYNEQFF. In DNA form, the CDR3 reads TGTGCCAGCAATTATAACACGGACTACAATGAGCAGTTCTTC.

The rearrangement uses TRBV11-1 and TRBJ1-6, with D tentatively TRBD1 (6 bases). Trimming left V 5 bases short and J 14 bases short, with 19 bases between. This CDR3 region has 14 residues. Germline values: CDR1 SGHAT, CDR2 FQDESV (reference sequence). CDR3 amino acids: CASSTGQPPESLHF. The CDR3 nucleotides read TGTGCCAGCAGCACTGGACAGCCCCCGGAATCCCTCCACTTT.

A word on this clonotype: A much larger clone is a single base away; this may be a read error. The chain has TRBV20-1 and TRBJ1-5, with D perhaps matching TRBD1 (6 bases). Germline loops: CDR1 DFQATT, CDR2 SNEGSKA (reference sequence). The CDR3 covers 13 residues. Trimming removed 7 bases from V and 5 bases from J, with 15 bases in between. The CDR3 loop reads CSVSTGLDQPQHF. In nucleotides, the CDR3 is TGCAGTGTTAGCACAGGGTTAGATCAGCCCCAGCATTTT.

This clonotype was recorded many times. The V gene is TRBV30, the J gene TRBJ2-1; D possibly uses TRBD1 or TRBD2 (6 bases each). Trimming took off 3 bases at V and 7 bases at J, with 22 bases between the two ends. Germline V gives CDR1 GTSNPN, CDR2 SVGIG (reference sequence). CDR3 length: 16 amino acids. Written as DNA, the CDR3 is TGTGCCTGGAGGTTCGGAGGGGGGCGCGGATGGAATGAGCAGTTCTTC. Translating gives CAWRFGGGRGWNEQFF. The full variable domain, rest sourced from reference TRBV30 and TRBJ2-1, is SQTIHQWPATLVQPVGSPLSLECTVEGTSNPNLYWYRQAAGRGLQLLFYSVGIGQISSEVPQNLSASRPQDRQFILSSKKLLLSDSGFYLCAWRFGGGRGWNEQFFGPGTRLTVL.

About this clonotype itself: At one of its ends the junction is not consistent with the germline gene, which may arise from a read error. This chain joins TRBV11-3 and TRBJ2-4; 9 bases align to TRBD2. This CDR3 is built from 19 residues. Germline CDR1 is SGHNT and CDR2 is YENEEA. CDR3 DNA: TGTGCCAGCAGCTTTTCCGGGAGTAGCGGGGGTGCGAGTCAAAAGATTCAGTACTTC. It encodes CASSFSGSSGGASQKIQYF.

This clonotype was detected once. The chain joins TRBV29-1 to TRBJ1-2; no definite D call. This CDR3 is built from 11 residues. The germline V gene encodes CDR1 SQVTM and CDR2 ANQGSEA. The V end lost 8 bases, the J end lost 7 bases, and 14 bases lay between the germline ends. This CDR3 reads CSPRFEGGYTF. CDR3 DNA: TGCAGCCCTAGATTCGAGGGTGGCTACACCTTC.

As concerns this clonotype: Lacking the conserved final phenylalanine or tryptophan, this CDR3 likely reflects a read error. The chain joins TRBV2 to TRBJ2-7; D gene unclear. Per the germline V gene, CDR1 is SNHLY and CDR2 is FYNNEI. The CDR3 sequence is 12 residues long. The V end lost 6 bases, the J end lost 4 bases, and 10 bases lay between the germline ends. CDR3 bases: TGTGCCAGCAGCCTAGGTTCTTACGAGCAGTACTAC. It encodes CASSLGSYEQYY.

The chain joins TRBV15 to TRBJ2-2; D not certain. Germline assignment: CDR1 LNHNV and CDR2 YYDKDF (reference sequence). The V gene lost 1 base and the J gene lost 10 bases, with 16 bases spanning the gap. This CDR3 is built from 15 residues. This CDR3 is CATSRGPRCAEELFF. The CDR3, as DNA: TGTGCCACCAGCAGAGGACCCAGGTGTGCCGAGGAGCTGTTTTTT. Using reference TRBV15 and TRBJ2-2 for the parts outside the CDR3, the full variable domain is DAMVIQNPRYQVTQFGKPVTLSCSQTLNHNVMYWYQQKSSQAPKLLFHYYDKDFNNEADTPDNFQSRRPNTSFCFLDIRSPGLGDTAMYLCATSRGPRCAEELFFGEGSRLTVL.

On this clonotype: The germline gene is not matched at one end of the junction; a read error may be the cause. The CDR3: CASSFRGADEKLLF. CDR3 nucleotides: TGTGCCAGCAGTTTCAGGGGGGCGGATGAAAAACTGCTTTTT. This chain uses TRBV5-4 with TRBJ1-4; 7 bases map to TRBD1. This CDR3 spans 14 amino acids. Germline CDR1 is SGHNT and CDR2 is YYREEE (reference sequence).

For this clonotype: A much larger clone is a single base away; this may be a read error. The chain employs TRBV6-5 and TRBJ1-5; D unresolved. Per germline, CDR1 MNHEY and CDR2 SVGAGI. CDR3 length: 13 residues. V lost 6 bases and J lost 4, with 10 bases in between. The CDR3 is CASRRGPNQPQHF. The CDR3 DNA follows: TGTGCCAGCAGGCGGGGTCCAAATCAGCCCCAGCATTTT.

Details on this clonotype: Germline and junction disagree at one end, which may indicate a read error. The chain couples TRBV7-8 to TRBJ2-2; tentative D call: TRBD1 (6 bases). The germline CDR1 and CDR2 sequences are SGHVS and FQNEAQ. This CDR3 region has 15 residues. CDR3 nucleotide sequence: TGTGCCAGCAGCTTAGACAGGGTCGACACCGAGGAGCTGTTTTTT. This codes for CASSLDRVDTEELFF.

There are many counts of this clonotype. The V and J genes are TRBV28 and TRBJ2-1; 14 positions match TRBD2. The CDR3 length is 16 residues. V was clipped by 2 bases and J by 9 bases; unmatched bases: 6. Germline V gene data show CDR1 as MDHEN and CDR2 as SYDVKM. The chain's CDR3 is CASSLGLAGGWPEQFF. CDR3 in DNA: TGTGCCAGCAGTTTAGGACTAGCGGGAGGCTGGCCTGAGCAGTTCTTC.

This clonotype was seen a single time. The germline gene is not matched at one end of the junction; a read error may be the cause. This chain joins TRBV29-1 and TRBJ1-2; a possible D gene is TRBD1 (5 bases). This CDR3 region has 14 residues. From germline, CDR1 is SQVTM and CDR2 ANQGSEA. This CDR3 is CSAVGDSLSYGYAF. CDR3 nucleotide sequence: TGCAGCGCCGTCGGTGACAGCCTTTCCTATGGCTACGCCTTC.

On this clonotype itself: At one end the junction does not follow the germline gene, possibly because of a read error. The rearrangement uses TRBV7-9 and TRBJ2-5; D may be TRBD1 or TRBD2 (5 bases each). CDR1 is SEHNR and CDR2 is FQNEAQ in the germline V gene (reference sequence). The CDR3 is 15 residues long. CDR3 DNA: TGTGCAAGCAGCCTCTCGGCGGGTGGGGGTGAGGCCCAGTACTTC. As protein: CASSLSAGGGEAQYF.

Concerning this clonotype itself: A much larger clone sits a single nucleotide away, making a read error possible. The V call is TRBV20-1, the J call TRBJ1-1; D call uncertain. The CDR3 loop spans 15 amino acids. Germline V CDR1 and CDR2: DFQATT, SNEGSKA (reference sequence). In DNA, the CDR3 is TGCAGTGTTAGAGATCTTGATCAGCCGAACACTGAAGCTTTCTTT. Its protein product is CSVRDLDQPNTEAFF.

This clonotype is a singleton in its sample. This CDR3 fails to terminate in the conserved phenylalanine or tryptophan, so it likely reflects a read error. The DNA is omitted, as the CDR3 cannot be located on it reliably, and the CDR3 follows TCRdb's listing. The chain's CDR3 is CVSSYRGIEGELFS. The V gene is TRBV12-3 or TRBV12-4, the J gene TRBJ2-2; the table's D call, TRBD1, was not checked against the DNA. Inclusive of both ends, the CDR3 amounts to 14 amino acids.

In the case of this clonotype: This clone may be a read error of a much larger clone one base away. CDR3 residues: CASSEVLGVLYF. CDR3 nucleotides: TGTGCCAGCAGTGAAGTGCTGGGAGTTTTGTATTTT. The V gene is TRBV2, the J gene TRBJ2-3, with a weak D call TRBD2 (5 bases). This CDR3 contains 12 residues. The V end lost 1 base, the J end lost 14 bases, and 13 bases lay between the germline ends. Germline loops: CDR1 SNHLY, CDR2 FYNNEI.

Worth noting for this clonotype: Its ends do not fully match the called genes, so a read error is possible. The chain employs TRBV6-5 and TRBJ2-7; TRBD1 matches at 7 bases. The CDR3 length is 18 residues. Germline CDR1 reads MNHEY; CDR2 reads SVGAGI. CDR3 bases: TGTGTCAGCAGCTACTCGAAACCCGAAGAGACAGGGCCGATGAAGCAGTACTTC. This sequence encodes CVSSYSKPEETGPMKQYF.